This note documents a single T cell receptor (beta chain) sequence. Its antigen is as yet unknown. The data were taken from a study of OX40 agonist ivuxolimab in advanced cancers. Study outcomes and limitations: Expanded peripheral T cells had an undetermined antigen specificity. Among the lowest peripheral clonal expansion occurred in 0.1-3.0 mg/kg partial responders. Compared with CD4+, CD8+ T cells on average had more expanded clones.

Peripheral blood came from all dose cohorts at three timepoints. CDR3 size: 14 residues. Germline V gene lookup returns CDR1 SGHVS and CDR2 FNYEAQ. The germline V and J ends were trimmed by 8 bases and 0 bases, with 12 bases remaining between them. Some clones are missing from TCRdb's copy, which holds only in-frame ones; the method was immunoSEQ multiplex PCR. The sample shows 30,000 to 40,000 clones, around 80% of them seen only once. Sequenced material: CD4+ or CD8+ T cells sorted from blood, taken in a trial of the OX40 agonist ivuxolimab. The rearrangement joins TRBV7-6 to TRBJ2-3; D gene uncertain. This TCR derives from an adult with an advanced solid tumor such as melanoma, head and neck, liver or kidney cancer. CDR3 in amino acids: CASGSIRSTDTQYF. The CDR3 nucleotides are TGTGCCAGCGGAAGTATCCGTAGCACAGATACGCAGTATTTT.